One and the same sample provided the 12 T cell receptor beta chains below, sequenced in a study of PD-L1 blockade in urothelial cancer (TCRdb year 2017). The method behind the library was the immunoSEQ multiplex PCR assay. TCRdb limited this immuneACCESS table to in-frame rearrangements with V and J called. A share of clones is missing; checked studies link under half to unresolved V genes, and the rest is unexplained. The sample table contains approximately 48,000 clones; only one count was recorded for 70% to 90% of them. The ten largest make up about 14% of the sample. The sample's time point label, decoded: pretreatment peripheral blood. The sequences come from PBMCs, collected around atezolizumab (anti-PD-L1) treatment. Every receptor here comes from a woman aged 55-69 years with urothelial cancer.

V gene TRBV9 combines with J gene TRBJ2-1; tentative D call: TRBD2 (7 bases). The CDR3 runs 15 residues. Deletions cut 1 base from V and 8 bases from J, with 16 bases between. Germline V gene lookup returns CDR1 SGDLS and CDR2 YYNGEE. The DNA of the CDR3 is TGTGCCAGCAGCGTAATAGGGGGGGCCATCGATGAGCAGTTCTTC. The encoded protein is CASSVIGGAIDEQFF.

The chain combines TRBV6-5 with TRBJ1-3, with TRBD1 identical over 10 bases. This CDR3 region has 16 residues. Germline V gives CDR1 MNHEY, CDR2 SVGAGI. Trimming removed 1 base from V and 1 base from J; junction bases left unmatched: 1. CDR3 nucleotides: TGTGCCAGCAGTTACTGGGACAGGGGTTCTGGAAACACCATATATTTT. Protein sequence: CASSYWDRGSGNTIYF.

This clone was counted only a few times. The gene calls are TRBV11-3 and TRBJ2-2; D might be TRBD2 (6 bases). The germline gives CDR1 SGHNT, CDR2 YENEEA. V was pared by 5 bases and J by 7 bases, with 11 bases between. This CDR3 has 13 residues. CDR3 amino acids: CASSPGGGGELFF. CDR3 DNA: TGTGCCAGCAGCCCCGGGGGAGGCGGGGAGCTGTTTTTT.

The chain combines TRBV27 with TRBJ1-3, with TRBD1 matching over 9 bases. The J segment lost 4 bases and the V segment lost 8 bases, leaving 9 bases of the junction unmatched. Per germline, CDR1 MNHEY and CDR2 SMNVEV (reference sequence). The CDR3 loop spans 15 amino acids. The CDR3 is CASGNRGLGGNTIYF. The CDR3 DNA reads as TGTGCCAGCGGAAACAGGGGGCTGGGAGGAAACACCATATATTTT.

The V call is TRBV6-5, the J call TRBJ1-1; TRBD1 aligns across 10 bases. Germline CDR1 and CDR2: MNHEY and SVGAGI. This CDR3 has 14 residues. V trimming: 6 bases; J trimming: 1 base; junction bases outside the gene matches: 2. The CDR3 loop reads CASRTGGWNTEAFF. CDR3 bases: TGTGCCAGCAGGACAGGGGGCTGGAACACTGAAGCTTTCTTT.

This rearrangement joins TRBV7-2 to TRBJ2-7, with 7 bases matching TRBD1. The CDR3 is 14 residues long. The V gene's germline CDR1 is SGHTA and CDR2 FQGNSA. Unmatched junction bases numbered 3, after V lost 3 bases and J lost 1 base. CDR3 DNA: TGTGCCAGCAGCTTCCGGGACAGTTCCTACGAGCAGTACTTC. Translating it yields CASSFRDSSYEQYF.

A single count supports this clone. The chain recombines TRBV7-2 with TRBJ1-1; D perhaps matches TRBD1 (5 bases). The length of the CDR3 is 14 residues. CDR1 SGHTA and CDR2 FQGNSA come from the germline V gene. The germline V and J ends were trimmed by 1 base and 4 bases, with 10 bases remaining between them. CDR3 DNA: TGTGCCAGCAGCTTAGTTGCAGGGTCCACTGAAGCTTTCTTT. Amino acid sequence: CASSLVAGSTEAFF.

This clone appeared a single time. The J gene is TRBJ2-5, the V gene TRBV29-1; 7 positions agree with TRBD2. The V gene end was trimmed by 7 bases and the J gene end by 2 bases; junction bases not matched to a gene: 7. This CDR3 contains 13 residues. From germline, CDR1 is SQVTM and CDR2 ANQGSEA. The CDR3 reads CSGIRDYQETQYF. CDR3 DNA: TGCAGCGGTATCCGGGACTATCAAGAGACCCAGTACTTC.

This rearrangement joins TRBV28 to TRBJ2-3, with 13 bases lining up with TRBD2. CDR3 size: 16 residues. The V gene end was trimmed by 6 bases and the J gene end by 6 bases; junction bases not matched to a gene: 9. The germline V gene encodes CDR1 MDHEN and CDR2 SYDVKM. The CDR3 loop reads CASRELTSGRRDTQYF. CDR3 DNA sequence: TGTGCCAGCAGAGAGTTGACTAGCGGGAGGCGCGATACGCAGTATTTT. Using reference TRBV28 and TRBJ2-3 for the parts outside the CDR3, the full variable domain is DVKVTQSSRYLVKRTGEKVFLECVQDMDHENMFWYRQDPGLGLRLIYFSYDVKMKEKGDIPEGYSVSREKKERFSLILESASTNQTSMYLCASRELTSGRRDTQYFGPGTRLTVL.

CDR3 amino acids: CAISEGQGNNYGYTF. The CDR3 DNA reads as TGTGCCATCAGTGAGGGGCAGGGGAACAACTATGGCTACACCTTC. The rearrangement joins TRBV10-3 to TRBJ1-2, with D possibly TRBD1 on 6 matching bases. This CDR3 is built from 15 residues. CDR1 and CDR2 from the germline V gene are ENHRY and SYGVKD. V was shortened by 2 bases and J by 2 bases, with 12 bases between the two germline ends.

The chain is built from TRBV2 and TRBJ1-1; no definite D call. CDR3 length: 11 residues. The V and J ends lost 6 bases and 13 bases respectively, with 15 bases between them. Germline CDR1 SNHLY, CDR2 FYNNEI. The CDR3 region is CASRDPGELFF. The CDR3 region has the DNA TGTGCCAGCAGGGACCCGGGAGAACTTTTCTTT.

The chain carries TRBV5-1 and TRBJ2-5; D is ambiguous. Germline lookup yields CDR1 SGHRS and CDR2 YFSETQ. The CDR3 runs to 15 residues. With 0 bases removed from V and 2 bases from J, the gap between germline ends came to 11 bases. The DNA for the CDR3 is TGCGCCAGCAGCTTGGACACGTCATTGCAAGAGACCCAGTACTTC. Amino acid sequence: CASSLDTSLQETQYF.